The T cell receptor (beta chain) described here comes from a study of blood T cell repertoires in COVID-19. Overall study context: Samples representing acute and convalescent COVID-19 were sourced from the United States, Italy and Spain. T cells, B-cell-depleted T cells, or PBMCs provided the cDNA or gDNA that served as material.

Individuals aged about 18 to 89 years were recruited from 20 to 25 US areas. Deletions cut 4 bases from V and 3 bases from J, with 23 bases between. The CDR3 runs 18 residues. Germline CDR1 SSHAT, CDR2 FNYEAQ (reference sequence). How the authors handled the data: It was from reference gene primer amplification that nucleated cell counts were estimated. The protocol was immunoSEQ multiplex PCR, while the TCRdb copy is restricted to in-frame clones and leaves out a portion. Clonal size and the V and J genes are those of that table, whereas D and trimming came from the DNA. The repertoire includes approximately 220,000 clones, just under 85% of them detected once, and about 1.3% sits in the top ten.

The chain links TRBV7-7 to TRBJ2-3; possible D gene TRBD2, 5 bases. This sequence originates from a woman between 40 and 50 years old with acute COVID-19. The source material was PBMCs or T cells enriched from blood (not recorded which). The CDR3 DNA reads TGTGCCAGCAGCTCATCGTGCGCGGGCATTTGGTGGACAGATACGCAGTATTTT. It is translated as CASSSSCAGIWWTDTQYF.